Each of the 29 T cell receptor beta chains below was sequenced from the same sample in a study of blood T cell repertoires in COVID-19. Assay used: immunoSEQ multiplex PCR; TCRdb lists only in-frame clones, some missing. The sample carries 200,000 or so clones, roughly 80% recorded once. Sequencing was done on a sample of peripheral blood. All receptors come from a human donor in a cohort sampled during active COVID-19.

The genes are TRBV5-6 and TRBJ1-5, with TRBD1 matching over 8 bases. V trimming: 3 bases; J trimming: 4 bases; junction bases outside the gene matches: 12. Per germline, CDR1 SGHDT and CDR2 YYEEEE. The CDR3 has 17 residues. Written as DNA, the CDR3 is TGTGCCAGCAGCTCTGGTACCAACAGGGGGAGAAATCAGCCCCAGCATTTT. Translated, it gives CASSSGTNRGRNQPQHF.

V and J are TRBV28 and TRBJ1-2; the D gene is possibly TRBD1 (5 bases). CDR1 MDHEN and CDR2 SYDVKM come from the germline V gene. The CDR3 loop spans 13 amino acids. V was clipped by 5 bases and J by 3 bases, with 10 bases between them. CDR3 coding DNA: TGTGCCAGCAGTGAGCAGGGATACTATGGCTACACCTTC. As protein: CASSEQGYYGYTF.

This chain uses TRBV7-3 with TRBJ2-5, with 8 nucleotides matching TRBD2. The CDR3 is 16 residues long. Per germline, CDR1 SGHTA and CDR2 FQGTGA. Losses at the gene ends were 1 base for V and 4 bases for J; bases not matched to a gene: 8. Written as DNA, the CDR3 is TGTGCCAGCAGCTTAAAAGGAGGCCTAGCGGGAGAGACCCAGTACTTC. Translation gives CASSLKGGLAGETQYF.

The rearrangement uses TRBV6-5 and TRBJ1-2; D may be TRBD1 (6 bases). Trimming stripped 5 bases from V and 2 bases from J, with 12 bases between. The CDR3 is made up of 14 amino acids. Germline loops: CDR1 MNHEY, CDR2 SVGAGI. The CDR3 protein is CASSRQDLNYGYTF. The CDR3 bases are TGTGCCAGCAGTCGACAGGATTTGAACTATGGCTACACCTTC.

The chain is built from TRBV6-6 and TRBJ1-2; 7 bases line up with TRBD1. V lost 5 bases, J lost 2 bases, and 8 bases stayed unmatched. The length of the CDR3 is 15 residues. Germline V gene data show CDR1 as MNHNY and CDR2 as SVGAGI (reference sequence). In nucleotides, the CDR3 is TGTGCCAGCAGTGCCGGGACAGCGAAAAACTATGGCTACACCTTC. Protein: CASSAGTAKNYGYTF.

This clone was observed a handful of times. V gene TRBV7-2 combines with J gene TRBJ1-4; D is perhaps TRBD1 (6 bases). The germline V gene encodes CDR1 SGHTA and CDR2 FQGNSA. There are 15 residues in the CDR3. V was trimmed by 1 base and J by 4 bases, leaving 10 bases between them. The CDR3 DNA is TGTGCCAGCAGCTTAGTTCTGGACAGTAATGAAAAACTGTTTTTT. Translating it yields CASSLVLDSNEKLFF.

The V call is TRBV12-3 or TRBV12-4, the J call TRBJ1-2; possibly TRBD1 for D (5 bases). The CDR3 consists of 13 residues. With 7 bases removed from V and 6 bases from J, the gap between germline ends came to 15 bases. CDR3 loop: CASKKREGHGYTF. The DNA for the CDR3 is TGTGCCAGCAAAAAAAGGGAGGGGCATGGCTACACCTTC.

J is TRBJ1-5 and V is TRBV19; D might be TRBD1 (6 bases). The CDR3 contains 13 residues. Trimming took off 4 bases at V and 3 bases at J, with 7 bases between the two ends. From germline, CDR1 is LNHDA and CDR2 SQIVND (reference sequence). The CDR3 region is CASSRDTNQPQHF. CDR3 nucleotide sequence: TGTGCCAGTAGTAGGGACACCAATCAGCCCCAGCATTTT.

The chain recombines TRBV28 with TRBJ1-1; D uncertain. The ends were cut back, 7 bases at V and 5 bases at J, with 20 bases in the middle. Germline V lookup: CDR1 MDHEN, CDR2 SYDVKM. This CDR3 contains 15 residues. The CDR3 DNA is TGTGCCAGCACCACAAACGGAGGGCTTTGGACTGAAGCTTTCTTT. Amino acid sequence: CASTTNGGLWTEAFF.

On this clone itself: Other DNA sequences from this sample encode an identical CDR3 as well. The J gene is TRBJ1-1, the V gene TRBV7-9, with 9 bases aligning to TRBD1. There are 15 residues in the CDR3. The germline CDR1 and CDR2 sequences are SEHNR and FQNEAQ (reference sequence). V trimming: 2 bases; J trimming: 5 bases; junction bases outside the gene matches: 6. CDR3: CASSLSGQGWTEAFF. Written as DNA, the CDR3 is TGTGCCAGCAGCTTAAGTGGACAGGGGTGGACTGAAGCTTTCTTT.

This clone was counted between two and nine times. This chain links TRBV10-2 with TRBJ1-5; 11 nucleotides line up with TRBD1. Per the germline V gene, CDR1 is WSHSY and CDR2 is SAAADI. The CDR3 is 16 residues long. V shed 3 bases, J shed 3 bases, and the junction held 4 bases outside the gene matches. The CDR3 nucleotides are TGCGCCAGCAGTGACTGGACAGGGGGCGTCAATCAGCCCCAGCATTTT. It yields the protein CASSDWTGGVNQPQHF.

This chain links TRBV6-1 with TRBJ2-7; 13 bases agree with TRBD2. CDR1 is MNHNS and CDR2 is SASEGT in the germline V gene. The trim removed 4 bases at V and 5 bases at J, leaving 8 bases unmatched. The CDR3 runs to 16 residues. The CDR3 bases are TGTGCCAGCAGTGGAAGACTAGCGGGAGGCCGTCACGAGCAGTACTTC. Its translation is CASSGRLAGGRHEQYF.

V gene TRBV5-1 combines with J gene TRBJ2-3, with 8 bases matching TRBD2. Germline assignment: CDR1 SGHRS and CDR2 YFSETQ. This CDR3 has 15 amino acids. V was clipped by 4 bases and J by 6 bases; unmatched bases: 10. This chain's CDR3 is CASSEGTRSPDTQYF. The CDR3 DNA is TGCGCCAGCAGCGAGGGGACTAGGTCCCCCGATACGCAGTATTTT.

The genes are TRBV9 and TRBJ2-1, with D maybe TRBD1 (6 bases). The CDR3 covers 16 residues. The V end was cut by 3 bases, the J end by 0 bases, with 13 bases between. The germline V gene has CDR1 SGDLS and CDR2 YYNGEE. The CDR3 loop reads CASSGTGQSSYNEQFF. The DNA of the CDR3 is TGTGCCAGCAGCGGAACCGGACAGAGCTCCTACAATGAGCAGTTCTTC.

The V and J genes are TRBV9 and TRBJ2-7; weak D call: TRBD2 (5 bases). The CDR3 extends over 16 amino acids. Germline V gene data show CDR1 as SGDLS and CDR2 as YYNGEE. The germline V and J ends were trimmed by 0 bases and 2 bases, with 15 bases remaining between them. CDR3 region: CASSVESAVVPYEQYF. DNA of the CDR3: TGTGCCAGCAGCGTAGAGTCAGCGGTGGTTCCCTACGAGCAGTACTTC.

This chain links TRBV7-3 with TRBJ2-1; perhaps TRBD1 as D (5 bases). The germline CDR1 and CDR2 sequences are SGHTA and FQGTGA. The CDR3 covers 16 residues. The V end lost 0 bases, the J end lost 5 bases, and 14 bases lay between the germline ends. CDR3 residues: CASSLTGRVLNNEQFF. The CDR3 region has the DNA TGTGCCAGCAGCTTAACGGGCAGGGTTTTAAACAATGAGCAGTTCTTC.

The chain carries TRBV6-5 and TRBJ1-4; TRBD1 matches at 7 bases. The CDR3 runs to 14 residues. Germline assignment: CDR1 MNHEY and CDR2 SVGAGI. With V trimmed by 4 bases and J by 5 bases, 4 bases remained unmatched. The CDR3 DNA is TGTGCCAGCAGTTCCGGGACAGCCAATGAAAAACTGTTTTTT. Translated, it gives CASSSGTANEKLFF.

The chain uses TRBV28 and TRBJ2-2; D is ambiguous. The CDR3 is 14 residues long. The V gene lost 3 bases and the J gene lost 2 bases, with 7 bases spanning the gap. Germline V gives CDR1 MDHEN, CDR2 SYDVKM. The CDR3 reads CASSFGRNTGELFF. As DNA, the CDR3 is TGTGCCAGCAGTTTTGGCAGAAACACCGGGGAGCTGTTTTTT.

The V and J genes are TRBV19 and TRBJ2-6, with unresolved D. V lost 7 bases, J lost 0 bases, and 4 bases lay in between. The germline CDR1 and CDR2 sequences are LNHDA and SQIVND (reference sequence). The CDR3 is 13 amino acids. The CDR3 sequence: CASTYSGANVLTF. CDR3 DNA sequence: TGTGCCAGTACCTACTCTGGGGCCAACGTCCTGACTTTC.

The genes are TRBV18 and TRBJ2-7; 7 bases align to TRBD2. V lost 5 bases, J lost 6 bases, and 10 bases stayed unmatched. CDR3 length equals 14 residues. Germline loops: CDR1 KGHSH, CDR2 LQKENI. The CDR3 reads CASSSLAAEAEQYF. The DNA for the CDR3 is TGTGCCAGCTCATCTCTAGCGGCCGAGGCCGAGCAGTACTTC.

The chain employs TRBV6-5 and TRBJ1-6; D not certain. CDR1 and CDR2 (germline): MNHEY, SVGAGI. Trimming took off 2 bases at V and 9 bases at J, with 8 bases between the two ends. The CDR3 loop spans 13 amino acids. CDR3 sequence (DNA): TGTGCCAGCAGTTACACACGAATTTCACCCCTCCACTTT. Translation gives CASSYTRISPLHF.

The chain joins TRBV28 to TRBJ1-2, with 8 bases lining up with TRBD1. V lost 5 bases and J lost 4; bases outside the gene matches: 12. This CDR3 spans 16 amino acids. Germline lookup yields CDR1 MDHEN and CDR2 SYDVKM. The CDR3 spells CASSTRYRGIGYGYTF. The CDR3 DNA reads as TGTGCCAGCAGTACTCGATACAGGGGGATCGGCTATGGCTACACCTTC.

The V call is TRBV18, the J call TRBJ2-6; D perhaps matches TRBD1 (6 bases). Germline V lookup: CDR1 KGHSH, CDR2 LQKENI. Deletions cut 5 bases from V and 4 bases from J, with 15 bases between. The CDR3 consists of 16 residues. CDR3 amino acids: CASSTNRVVGANVLTF. The CDR3 DNA follows: TGTGCCAGCTCAACAAACAGGGTGGTGGGGGCCAACGTCCTGACTTTC.

V is TRBV28 and J is TRBJ2-1; the match to TRBD1 covers 8 bases. With V trimmed by 3 bases and J by 7 bases, 8 bases remained unmatched. Germline V CDR1 and CDR2: MDHEN, SYDVKM. The CDR3 runs to 15 residues. Here the CDR3 DNA reads TGTGCCAGCAGTTTTCGGGACAGGATCCGAAATGAGCAGTTCTTC. This encodes CASSFRDRIRNEQFF.

The chain uses TRBV5-8 and TRBJ1-4; D gene unclear. V lost 1 base and J 4 bases, leaving 14 bases between the germline ends. The germline V gene encodes CDR1 SGHTS and CDR2 YDEGEE. The CDR3 runs 16 residues. The DNA for the CDR3 is TGTGCCAGCAGCTTGAGGAGACGACGGGATAATGAAAAACTGTTTTTT. Protein sequence: CASSLRRRRDNEKLFF. The full variable domain, rest sourced from reference TRBV5-8 and TRBJ1-4, is EAGVTQSPTHLIKTRGQQATLRCSPISGHTSVYWYQQALGLGLQFLLWYDEGEERNRGNFPPRFSGRQFPNYSSELNVNALELEDSALYLCASSLRRRRDNEKLFFGSGTQLSVL.

This clone was counted only a few times. J is TRBJ2-7 and V is TRBV6-5; the match to TRBD2 covers 7 bases. Germline trimming cut 6 bases from V and 7 bases from J; bases unmatched to any gene: 12. The CDR3 contains 14 residues. Germline loops: CDR1 MNHEY, CDR2 SVGAGI. In DNA, the CDR3 is TGTGCCAGCAGCCCCGGGGGAGCGGGAAAGGAGCAGTACTTC. This encodes CASSPGGAGKEQYF.

This clone was observed a handful of times. The chain carries TRBV27 and TRBJ1-5; a possible D gene is TRBD1 (6 bases). The CDR3 is 14 amino acids. Germline CDR1 MNHEY, CDR2 SMNVEV (reference sequence). V dropped 10 bases and J dropped 0 bases, with 13 bases sitting between them. CDR3 protein: CATTGFGSNQPQHF. The CDR3 bases are TGTGCCACCACAGGGTTTGGTAGCAATCAGCCCCAGCATTTT.

The rearrangement joins TRBV7-3 to TRBJ2-5, with 12 bases lining up with TRBD2. The germline CDR1 and CDR2 sequences are SGHTA and FQGTGA. The length of the CDR3 is 16 residues. V shed 5 bases, J shed 1 base, and the junction held 5 bases outside the gene matches. Here the CDR3 reads CASSLGLAGSQETQYF. The CDR3 nucleotides are TGTGCCAGCAGCCTAGGACTAGCGGGGTCCCAAGAGACCCAGTACTTC.

In this sample, this clone turned up once. This chain joins TRBV6-5 and TRBJ2-7, with 10 bases matching TRBD2. The germline V gene encodes CDR1 MNHEY and CDR2 SVGAGI. CDR3 length equals 14 residues. Losses at the gene ends were 6 bases for V and 1 base for J; bases not matched to a gene: 3. CDR3 coding DNA: TGTGCCAGCAGCCGGACTAGCGGATCCTACGAGCAGTACTTC. Protein: CASSRTSGSYEQYF.